What follows are 7 T cell receptor beta chains derived from one specimen sequenced in a study of blood T cell repertoires in COVID-19. TCRdb's copy holds only in-frame clones and misses some; the assay was immunoSEQ multiplex PCR. The top ten clones hold around 2% of a sample with 110,000 or so clones, approximately 85% of them seen once. Specimen: peripheral blood. The receptors were gathered from a human donor in a cohort sampled during active COVID-19.

CDR3 in amino acids: CASSPFTDTQYF. The DNA of the CDR3 is TGTGCCAGCAGCCCCTTCACAGATACGCAGTATTTT. The chain links TRBV7-2 to TRBJ2-3; the D is unclear. The germline V gene encodes CDR1 SGHTA and CDR2 FQGNSA. The CDR3 covers 12 residues. Trimming left V 5 bases short and J 2 bases short, with 5 bases between.

This rearrangement joins TRBV6-5 to TRBJ1-6; the D is unclear. This CDR3 is 13 amino acids long. Looked up from germline, CDR1 is MNHEY and CDR2 is SVGAGI. V was pared by 8 bases and J by 10 bases, with 15 bases between. The CDR3 loop is CASQWRKHSPLHF. Here the CDR3 DNA reads TGTGCCAGCCAGTGGCGGAAGCACTCACCCCTCCACTTT.

The J gene is TRBJ1-6, the V gene TRBV11-2; D gene unclear. Germline-derived CDR1 and CDR2 are SGHAT and FQNNGV. V lost 8 bases and J lost 7, with 24 bases in between. The CDR3 runs to 17 residues. CDR3 amino acids: CASSLLGAGSKNSPLHF. CDR3 nucleotides: TGTGCCAGCTCCCTTCTAGGTGCGGGATCAAAAAATTCACCCCTCCACTTT.

The V and J genes are TRBV15 and TRBJ2-2, with 7 bases matching TRBD2. Losses at the gene ends were 3 bases for V and 3 bases for J; bases not matched to a gene: 1. Per germline, CDR1 LNHNV and CDR2 YYDKDF (reference sequence). This CDR3 has 14 amino acids. The CDR3 DNA follows: TGTGCCACCAGCAGGGGGAGGGACACCGGGGAGCTGTTTTTT. Its translation is CATSRGRDTGELFF.

J is TRBJ2-2 and V is TRBV7-8; TRBD2 agrees at 9 bases. The ends lost 1 base at V and 5 bases at J; junction bases unmatched: 8. The CDR3 covers 17 residues. The germline V gene encodes CDR1 SGHVS and CDR2 FQNEAQ. CDR3 in DNA: TGTGCCAGCAGCTTAGGGAGAGCGGGAGGAGGAACCGGGGAGCTGTTTTTT. Translation: CASSLGRAGGGTGELFF.

V and J are TRBV6-6 and TRBJ2-5; tentative D call: TRBD1 (6 bases). The CDR3 length is 13 residues. Germline values: CDR1 MNHNY, CDR2 SVGAGI (reference sequence). The V end lost 6 bases, the J end lost 5 bases, and 13 bases lay between the germline ends. CDR3 loop: CASSYRQVETQYF. The DNA for the CDR3 is TGTGCCAGCAGCTACCGACAGGTGGAGACCCAGTACTTC.

The chain links TRBV18 to TRBJ2-5, with 9 bases lining up with TRBD2. Germline CDR1 reads KGHSH; CDR2 reads LQKENI. J gave up 2 bases and V 5 bases, and 3 bases lay outside the gene matches. The CDR3 loop spans 14 amino acids. The CDR3 coding sequence is TGTGCCAGCTCAAGACTAGCGGATCAAGAGACCCAGTACTTC. Translated, it gives CASSRLADQETQYF.